This passage covers 26 T cell receptor beta chains from one sample sequenced in a study of breast tumors, draining lymph nodes, adjacent tissues. Axillary draining lymph nodes of breast cancer patients supplied the node samples. Each CDR3 protein is one row after TCRdb ran MiXCR on the multiplex PCR reads. The sample consists of some 130,000 distinct CDR3 sequences, 20% of them appearing once. The sample comprised axillary lymph node tissue. Receptors originate from a female donor with breast cancer. Some clones in this sample may be carry-over from other donors' samples.

This clonotype was seen repeatedly, ten times or more. The chain uses TRBV20-1 and TRBJ2-7; the match to TRBD2 covers 7 bases. Germline-derived CDR1 and CDR2 are DFQATT and SNEGSKA (reference sequence). The CDR3 spans 17 residues. V dropped 1 base and J dropped 0; count of bases not matched to a gene: 12. For the CDR3, the DNA is TGCAGTGCTAGAGTATTGAAACGGAGCGGGGCCTCCTACGAGCAGTACTTC. This translates into CSARVLKRSGASYEQYF.

The sample holds many counts of this clonotype. The chain uses TRBV19 and TRBJ2-1; TRBD1 aligns across 9 bases. CDR1 LNHDA and CDR2 SQIVND come from the germline V gene (reference sequence). The junction had 4 bases not matched to a gene; V was cut back by 9 bases and J by 7 bases. The CDR3 covers 12 residues. The DNA for the CDR3 is TGTGCCAGCGAGGGACAGGGTAATGAGCAGTTCTTC. Translated: CASEGQGNEQFF.

This clonotype was seen repeatedly, ten times or more. This chain connects TRBV15 to TRBJ2-7, with D perhaps being TRBD1 or TRBD2 (5 bases each). Trimming removed 1 base at V and 5 bases at J, with 12 bases between. CDR3 length equals 14 residues. Germline CDR1 and CDR2: LNHNV and YYDKDF (reference sequence). The CDR3 bases are TGTGCCACCAGCAGAGGTTGGGACCGGGACGAGCAGTACTTC. This codes for CATSRGWDRDEQYF.

With regard to this clonotype: A much larger clone lies one base from this, so it may be a read error. No conserved phenylalanine or tryptophan is present at the end of the CDR3, so a read error is the likely explanation. CDR3 in amino acids: CASRSGPYNSPLHC. The CDR3 nucleotides read TGTGCCAGCCGTAGTGGACCCTATAATTCACCCCTCCACTGT. V is TRBV6-1 and J is TRBJ1-6; D unresolved. CDR1 and CDR2 from the germline V gene are MNHNS and SASEGT. The CDR3 has 14 residues. V dropped 8 bases and J dropped 2 bases, with 10 bases sitting between them.

About this clonotype: With a much larger clone just one base away, this may be a read error. The chain recombines TRBV6-1 with TRBJ2-7; TRBD2 aligns across 12 bases. The V gene's germline CDR1 is MNHNS and CDR2 SASEGT. CDR3 length: 20 residues. The CDR3 DNA follows: TGTACCAGCACCAAAGCCCCTAGCGGGAGGGCCTTATTAAGCTCCTACGAGCAGTACTTC. Protein: CTSTKAPSGRALLSSYEQYF.

This clonotype has a count of ten or more. V gene TRBV10-1 combines with J gene TRBJ2-5, with D maybe TRBD2 (6 bases). The CDR3 has 14 residues. Trimming left V 8 bases short and J 4 bases short, with 17 bases between. Germline V CDR1 and CDR2: WNHNN, SYGVQD (reference sequence). The DNA of the CDR3 is TGCGCCAGCTCGGAGGGGATAGGGCGAGAGACCCAGTACTTC. Protein product: CASSEGIGRETQYF.

In its sample, this clonotype was seen many times. V is TRBV7-9 and J is TRBJ2-3; 15 bases agree with TRBD2. The ends lost 6 bases at V and 6 bases at J; junction bases unmatched: 4. The CDR3 contains 15 residues. Germline V gene data show CDR1 as SEHNR and CDR2 as FQNEAQ (reference sequence). CDR3 loop: CASRGLAGGRDTQYF. Here the CDR3 DNA reads TGTGCCAGCAGGGGACTAGCGGGGGGTCGGGATACGCAGTATTTT.

This clonotype was observed a few times. The chain uses TRBV20-1 and TRBJ2-2; TRBD2 aligns across 7 bases. This CDR3 is 14 amino acids long. After removal of 6 bases from V and 5 bases from J, the junction contained 9 bases not matched to a gene. In germline, CDR1 is DFQATT, CDR2 SNEGSKA (reference sequence). CDR3 amino acids: CSALGLAETGELFF. As DNA, the CDR3 is TGCAGTGCATTAGGGCTAGCGGAAACCGGGGAGCTGTTTTTT.

This clonotype has at least ten counts. The gene calls are TRBV12-3 or TRBV12-4 and TRBJ1-5; the D gene is possibly TRBD1 (5 bases). V lost 4 bases and J lost 5, with 15 bases in between. The CDR3 totals 15 residues. The CDR3 loop is CASSYPGSSDQPQHF. The CDR3 coding sequence is TGTGCCAGCAGTTACCCAGGGTCTTCTGATCAGCCCCAGCATTTT.

This clonotype appeared many times. The chain recombines TRBV20-1 with TRBJ2-7, with 8 bases identical to TRBD2. V lost 6 bases and J lost 3; bases outside the gene matches: 7. The germline V gene has CDR1 DFQATT and CDR2 SNEGSKA (reference sequence). The CDR3 contains 13 residues. The CDR3 is CSAQAGAVYEQYF. CDR3 DNA: TGCAGTGCACAAGCGGGGGCCGTCTACGAGCAGTACTTC.

Points on this clonotype: This may arise from a read error, as a much more abundant clone is one base away. V usage is TRBV5-1 and J usage is TRBJ1-2; tentatively, D is TRBD1 (5 bases). Trimming cost V 0 bases and J 4 bases, with 13 bases left between them. Germline CDR1 and CDR2: SGHRS and YFSETQ. The CDR3 is made up of 15 amino acids. CDR3 sequence: CASSLGQPSSYGYTF. The CDR3 bases are TGCGCCAGCAGCTTGGGACAGCCATCCAGCTATGGCTACACCTTC. The whole variable domain, remainder taken from reference TRBV5-1 and TRBJ1-2, is KAGVTQTPRYLIKTRGQQVTLSCSPISGHRSVSWYQQTPGQGLQFLFEYFSETQRNKGNFPGRFSGRQFSNSRSEMNVSTLELGDSALYLCASSLGQPSSYGYTFGSGTRLTVV.

V is TRBV6-5 and J is TRBJ1-1; tentatively, D is TRBD1 (5 bases). The CDR3 is 14 amino acids. V lost 0 bases and J lost 6, with 11 bases in between. CDR1 is MNHEY and CDR2 is SVGAGI in the germline V gene. The DNA of the CDR3 is TGTGCCAGCAGTTACTCGAGGGGCCCTGCTGAAGCTTTCTTT. It is translated as CASSYSRGPAEAFF.

This clonotype was seen ten or more times. This rearrangement joins TRBV20-1 to TRBJ1-4; D gene ambiguous. The CDR3 has 14 amino acids. The germline CDR1 and CDR2 sequences are DFQATT and SNEGSKA (reference sequence). Trimming took off 1 base at V and 8 bases at J, with 14 bases between the two ends. CDR3 amino acids: CSARVREPQEKLFF. CDR3 nucleotides: TGCAGTGCTAGAGTGAGGGAGCCACAGGAAAAACTGTTTTTT.

This clonotype occurred many times. The chain joins TRBV20-1 to TRBJ1-5; D remains ambiguous. Per the germline V gene, CDR1 is DFQATT and CDR2 is SNEGSKA (reference sequence). The length of the CDR3 is 13 residues. V dropped 3 bases and J dropped 3 bases, with 9 bases sitting between them. This CDR3 reads CSARGQVNQPQHF. The CDR3 DNA reads as TGCAGTGCTAGGGGTCAGGTCAATCAGCCCCAGCATTTT.

This clonotype occurred many times. The CDR3 here is CASSPAEQYF. The CDR3 DNA reads TGTGCCAGCAGCCCCGCCGAGCAGTACTTC. This chain uses TRBV11-2 with TRBJ2-7; no clear D gene. Trimming took off 5 bases at V and 6 bases at J, with 5 bases between the two ends. In germline, CDR1 is SGHAT, CDR2 FQNNGV. The CDR3 has 10 amino acids.

This clonotype was found many times. The chain joins TRBV20-1 to TRBJ2-3; TRBD1 is a possible D gene (5 bases). This CDR3 contains 16 residues. V lost 3 bases, J lost 3 bases, and 19 bases lay in between. The germline gives CDR1 DFQATT, CDR2 SNEGSKA (reference sequence). CDR3 DNA: TGCAGTGCTAGTCTTAGAACAGGAGAACTGACAGATACGCAGTATTTT. Translating it yields CSASLRTGELTDTQYF.

As for this clonotype: A much larger clone lies one base from this, so it may be a read error. This chain joins TRBV20-1 and TRBJ2-5, with a possible D match to TRBD2 (5 bases). CDR3 length equals 14 residues. CDR1 and CDR2 (germline): DFQATT, SNEGSKA (reference sequence). In DNA form, the CDR3 reads TGCAGTGCTCCCACCTTCTCTCTGAGGGAGACCCGGTACTTC. This encodes CSAPTFSLRETRYF.

This clonotype has ten or more counts. The chain recombines TRBV5-4 with TRBJ2-7; 11 nucleotides align to TRBD2. With 3 bases clipped from V and 3 bases from J, the junction kept 2 bases outside the gene matches. This CDR3 contains 14 residues. Per germline, CDR1 SGHNT and CDR2 YYREEE (reference sequence). Written as DNA, the CDR3 is TGTGCCAGCAGCTCAGGGACTAGCGGCTACGAGCAGTACTTC. Translation gives CASSSGTSGYEQYF.

This clonotype was found many times. This rearrangement joins TRBV19 to TRBJ2-2; possible D gene TRBD2, 5 bases. This CDR3 has 14 residues. Germline CDR1 reads LNHDA; CDR2 reads SQIVND (reference sequence). The V end was cut by 6 bases, the J end by 6 bases, with 14 bases between. The CDR3: CASRRDTGSGELFF. CDR3 nucleotide sequence: TGTGCCAGTAGACGGGATACGGGCTCCGGGGAGCTGTTTTTT.

This clonotype was observed many times. The V and J genes are TRBV20-1 and TRBJ1-6, with D uncertain. This CDR3 has 13 amino acids. Germline CDR1 is DFQATT and CDR2 is SNEGSKA (reference sequence). CDR3 in amino acids: CSPLRRDNSPLHF. Here the CDR3 DNA reads TGCAGCCCCCTCAGGCGGGATAATTCACCCCTCCACTTT.

This clonotype was seen at least ten times. The CDR3 here is CASSSQAIGETQYF. Here the CDR3 DNA reads TGTGCCAGTAGTTCGCAAGCTATCGGGGAGACCCAGTACTTC. The chain has TRBV19 and TRBJ2-5; no clear D gene. Trimming took 5 bases from V and 5 from J, leaving 15 bases between them. The CDR3 is 14 amino acids. The germline gives CDR1 LNHDA, CDR2 SQIVND (reference sequence).

To note about this clonotype: Since a much larger clone is just one base distant, this may be a read error. The chain is built from TRBV3-1 and TRBJ2-1, with 12 bases that match TRBD2. The CDR3 sequence is 19 residues long. Germline CDR1 reads LGHDT; CDR2 reads YNNKEL (reference sequence). Here the CDR3 reads CASSESLQLAGGRTNEQSF. The CDR3 coding sequence is TGTGCCAGCAGCGAATCCCTACAACTAGCGGGGGGACGAACCAATGAGCAGTCCTTC.

As for this clonotype: The CDR3 does not end in the conserved phenylalanine or tryptophan, so this is likely a read error. The chain joins TRBV4-2 to TRBJ2-7, with D unclear. This CDR3 spans 14 amino acids. Germline lookup yields CDR1 LGHNA and CDR2 YNFKEQ. Trimming took off 0 bases at V and 7 bases at J, with 13 bases between the two ends. For the CDR3, the DNA is TGTGCCAGCAGCCAAGATTGGTTACTGGTTGAGCAGTACCTC. It is translated as CASSQDWLLVEQYL.

This clonotype has at least ten counts. V usage is TRBV18 and J usage is TRBJ2-5, with D tentatively TRBD2 (5 bases). The CDR3 sequence is 15 residues long. Germline CDR1 and CDR2: KGHSH and LQKENI. The V gene lost 3 bases and the J gene lost 4 bases, with 15 bases spanning the gap. Written as DNA, the CDR3 is TGTGCCAGCTCACCTAGACAATCCGCGGGAGAGACCCAGTACTTC. As protein: CASSPRQSAGETQYF.

This chain links TRBV29-1 with TRBJ1-2; no reliable D call. V was pared by 0 bases and J by 8 bases, with 13 bases between. CDR1 is SQVTM and CDR2 is ANQGSEA in the germline V gene. This CDR3 is 13 amino acids long. The CDR3 loop is CSVEDPFSGGYTF. In nucleotides, the CDR3 is TGCAGCGTTGAAGATCCTTTCAGTGGCGGCTACACCTTC.

This clonotype was counted many times. V gene TRBV9 combines with J gene TRBJ2-1, with D unclear. This CDR3 is built from 14 residues. Trimming removed 0 bases from V and 6 bases from J, with 10 bases in between. The germline gives CDR1 SGDLS, CDR2 YYNGEE. The DNA for the CDR3 is TGTGCCAGCAGCGTAGTTCAGGACCTCAATGAGCAGTTCTTC. This sequence encodes CASSVVQDLNEQFF.